These T cell receptor beta chains were read from a single sample in a study of T-cell memory formation after mild COVID-19. TCRdb re-derived calls from the 5' RACE reads in MiXCR, one entry per CDR3 protein. The sample holds about 340,000 distinct CDR3 sequences, more than 20% seen once. The sample comprised PBMCs or a T cell subset sorted from them (not recorded which). These receptor sequences come from an adult woman who had mild COVID-19 (a few samples of this study predate the infection). Cell type and time point are not known. The CDR3 runs from the conserved cysteine through the conserved F or W. D genes are given only for firm matches. Size values are once, few and many counts, or a class for expanded clones, and some rows have none.

v_call	clone_size	d_call	j_call	cdr3_nt	cdr3_aa
TRBV20-1	few	.	TRBJ1-1	TGCAGTGCTGCCCGGGGGGAAAACACTGAAGCTTTCTTT	CSAARGENTEAFF
TRBV12-3/TRBV12-4	many	.	TRBJ2-4	TGTGCCAGCAGTTCCGAGAACATTCAGTACTTC	CASSSENIQYF
TRBV5-1	.	TRBD2	TRBJ2-1	TGCGCCAGCAGCTTGAGGACTAGTGGTTATGAGCAGTTCTTC	CASSLRTSGYEQFF
TRBV29-1	few	.	TRBJ2-1	TGCAGCGTTGGCCCAGGGAAGGGCAATGAGCAGTTCTTC	CSVGPGKGNEQFF
TRBV4-2	few	.	TRBJ2-5	TGTGCCAGCAGCCAATCGGCCCCGGCGGGGGAGACCCAGTACTTC	CASSQSAPAGETQYF
TRBV11-2	.	.	TRBJ1-6	TGTGCCAGCGGAGCCGGGACGGAAAATTCACCCCTCCACTTT	CASGAGTENSPLHF
TRBV7-2	.	.	TRBJ2-5	TGTGCCAGCAGCTTAGGTGGAGGGTACCAAGAGACCCAGTACTTC	CASSLGGGYQETQYF
TRBV5-1	.	TRBD1	TRBJ1-1	TGCGCCAGCAGCTTGGAAACAGGGGGCTCTGAAGCTTTCTTT	CASSLETGGSEAFF
TRBV9	.	TRBD1	TRBJ1-1	TGTGCCAGCAGCGTAACAGGGGCCAGAAACACTGAAGCTTTCTTT	CASSVTGARNTEAFF
TRBV9	few	.	TRBJ1-2	TGTGCCAGCAGCCAACGGAAGGAGTCCATCCCCTATGGCTACACCTTC	CASSQRKESIPYGYTF
TRBV7-9	few	TRBD1	TRBJ1-3	TGTGCCAGCAGCTCAGGGGGGGCAGGACTCGGGAACACCATATATTTT	CASSSGGAGLGNTIYF
TRBV29-1	.	TRBD2	TRBJ2-3	TGCAGCGTTGGGAGGACTAGCGGGGGGCCCCCAGATACGCAGTATTTT	CSVGRTSGGPPDTQYF
TRBV27	.	.	TRBJ1-1	TGTGCCAGCAGGTTGGGGGGGCAGAACACTGAAGCTTTCTTT	CASRLGGQNTEAFF
TRBV24-1	few	.	TRBJ2-1	TGTGCCACCACTGGACCAGGGGAAAATGAGCAGTTCTTC	CATTGPGENEQFF
TRBV5-1	.	.	TRBJ2-7	TGCGCCAGCAGAGGTAGCTCCTACGAGCAGTACTTC	CASRGSSYEQYF
TRBV14	few	TRBD2	TRBJ2-1	TGTGCCAGCAGCCAAGATAGGGTACGACTAGCGGGCGGTAATGAGCAGTTCTTC	CASSQDRVRLAGGNEQFF
TRBV12-3/TRBV12-4	many	TRBD1	TRBJ1-1	TGTGCCAGTCGATTAACAGGGGGCACTGAAGCTTTCTTT	CASRLTGGTEAFF
TRBV20-1	few	TRBD2	TRBJ2-3	TGCAGTGCTAGCGGAGGGAGGACTAGCGGGACCCGCACAGATACGCAGTATTTT	CSASGGRTSGTRTDTQYF
TRBV12-3/TRBV12-4	few	TRBD1	TRBJ2-7	TGTGCCAGCAGAGCCCGGGACAGGGACTACGAGCAGTACTTC	CASRARDRDYEQYF
TRBV10-3	few	.	TRBJ2-7	TGTGCCATCAGTGATAAAAACGAGCAGTACTTC	CAISDKNEQYF
TRBV20-1	few	.	TRBJ2-1	TGCAGTGCTAGAGACAAACGGGGCCCTTCCTACAATGAGCAGTTCTTC	CSARDKRGPSYNEQFF
TRBV5-5	.	.	TRBJ1-2	TGTGCCAGCAGCTTGGGACAGGAGGTCGTCTATGGCTACACCTTC	CASSLGQEVVYGYTF
TRBV18	few	.	TRBJ1-5	TGTGCCAGCCATTTTGGCGGCAATCAGCCCCAGCATTTT	CASHFGGNQPQHF
TRBV29-1	.	.	TRBJ2-7	TGCAGCGTTGAAGAAACATCCGAGCAGTACTTC	CSVEETSEQYF
TRBV12-3/TRBV12-4	few	.	TRBJ2-2	TGTGCCAGCAGCCCCCCGGCGAAGAACACCGGGGAGCTGTTTTTT	CASSPPAKNTGELFF
TRBV5-4	.	.	TRBJ1-2	TGTGCCAGCAGCTTTCGGGGGTCGAACTATGGCTACACCTTC	CASSFRGSNYGYTF
TRBV19	few	.	TRBJ2-1	TGTGCCAGTAGTATTCTAGGTTACAATGAGCAGTTCTTC	CASSILGYNEQFF
TRBV7-9	.	.	TRBJ2-1	TGTGCCAGCAGGGAATTCAATGAGCAGTTCTTC	CASREFNEQFF
TRBV15	few	TRBD1	TRBJ2-2	TGTGCCACCAGCAGAGGAGGGGGCCTGACCGGGGAGCTGTTTTTT	CATSRGGGLTGELFF
TRBV7-2	few	.	TRBJ1-6	TGTGCCAGCAGCTCCGGGAGACTGCTGGCTTATAATTCACCCCTCCACTTT	CASSSGRLLAYNSPLHF
TRBV30	many	.	TRBJ2-3	TGTGCCTGGAGTGTACGGGAGAGGGATACGCAGTATTTT	CAWSVRERDTQYF
TRBV19	.	.	TRBJ1-1	TGTGCCAGTACAGGGAGTATGAACACTGAAGCTTTCTTT	CASTGSMNTEAFF
TRBV3-1	.	TRBD1	TRBJ1-2	TGTGCCAGCAGCCAACAGAGGCCTACTGCCGGGACAGGGAACTATGGCTACACCTTC	CASSQQRPTAGTGNYGYTF
TRBV2	few	.	TRBJ2-1	TGTGCCAGCAGTGAAGTGCGGAGCTCCTACAATGAGCAGTTCTTC	CASSEVRSSYNEQFF
TRBV6-5	.	TRBD1	TRBJ1-2	TGTGCCAGCACCCGGACAGGGAGAAACTATGGCTACACCTTC	CASTRTGRNYGYTF
TRBV7-2	many	TRBD1	TRBJ1-2	TGTGCCAGCAGTTCCGGGACAGGGGATCGGGGCTACACCTTC	CASSSGTGDRGYTF
TRBV9	.	.	TRBJ2-7	TGTGCCAGCAGCACCTTCCTACTAGATAAAAGGGCCGGCGGGGACGAGCAGTACTTC	CASSTFLLDKRAGGDEQYF
TRBV12-3/TRBV12-4	.	.	TRBJ2-2	TGTGCCAGCAGTCCCTCGGTGGGGGTAACCGGGGAGCTGTTTTTT	CASSPSVGVTGELFF
TRBV5-1	few	TRBD1	TRBJ1-2	TGCGCCAGCAGCTTAGGGACAGGGTTCGGCTACACCTTC	CASSLGTGFGYTF
TRBV4-3	.	TRBD1	TRBJ2-7	TGCGCCAGCAGCCAAGGGACAGGGGGGGGCGAGCAGTACTTC	CASSQGTGGGEQYF
TRBV6-5	few	.	TRBJ2-3	TGTGCCAGCAGTTACGAGGCCTTATCAGATACGCAGTATTTT	CASSYEALSDTQYF
TRBV14	.	.	TRBJ2-1	TGTGCCAGCAGCCCCCCTGGGAGGGAGCAGTTCTTC	CASSPPGREQFF
TRBV4-3	.	.	TRBJ2-3	TGCGCCAGCAGCCCCCGTCTGGAAGATACGCAGTATTTT	CASSPRLEDTQYF
TRBV20-1	.	TRBD2	TRBJ2-3	TGCAGTGCTAAAGGCAACCGCGGACTAGCGGGGGGGGGTGATACGCAGTATTTT	CSAKGNRGLAGGGDTQYF
TRBV19	.	.	TRBJ2-3	TGTGCCACGGGGCAGGGGACAGATACGCAGTATTTT	CATGQGTDTQYF
TRBV4-1	few	TRBD2	TRBJ2-3	TGCGCCAGCAGCCCGGGGGGAATTGATACGCAGTATTTT	CASSPGGIDTQYF
TRBV2	.	TRBD1	TRBJ2-3	TGTGCCGTGACGGGGGACAGGGAGTGGGATACGCAGTATTTT	CAVTGDREWDTQYF
TRBV12-3/TRBV12-4	few	.	TRBJ1-1	TGTGCCAGCAGTTTGGAGGGGGGGCAGGTTGAAGCTTTCTTT	CASSLEGGQVEAFF
TRBV12-3/TRBV12-4	many	TRBD1	TRBJ1-1	TGTGCCAGCAGTGATACAGGACAGGGATTACGCACTGAAGCTTTCTTT	CASSDTGQGLRTEAFF
TRBV21-1	.	.	TRBJ2-1	TGTGCCAGCAGCAAAATAGGACAGGGGGAAATCAATGAGCAGTTCTTC	CASSKIGQGEINEQFF
TRBV5-6	.	TRBD2	TRBJ2-5	TGTGCCAGCAGCTTGGCGGGAGGGACCCAGTACTTC	CASSLAGGTQYF
TRBV7-9	.	.	TRBJ2-7	TGTGCCAGCAGTCCAACGGGGTTAGGGGAGCAGTACTTC	CASSPTGLGEQYF
TRBV12-3/TRBV12-4	many	.	TRBJ1-6	TGTGCCAGCGGGCTCGGGGATAATTCACCCCTCCACTTT	CASGLGDNSPLHF
TRBV5-5	.	TRBD1	TRBJ1-2	TGTGCCAGCAGCTTGGGAGGGGGCGACTATGGCTACACCTTC	CASSLGGGDYGYTF
TRBV6-1	.	TRBD1	TRBJ1-1	TGTGACAGCAAACCGACAGGGAGGACTGAAGCTTTCTTT	CDSKPTGRTEAFF
TRBV5-5	few	TRBD2	TRBJ2-5	TGTGCCAGCAGCTTGGGACTAGCGATCGAGACCCAGTACTTC	CASSLGLAIETQYF
TRBV15	.	.	TRBJ1-2	TGTGCCACCAGCAGAGTTCAGGGGACCGGCTACACCTTC	CATSRVQGTGYTF
TRBV9	.	TRBD2	TRBJ2-1	TGTGCCAGCAGCGTAGTGACTAGCGGGTTATACAATGAGCAGTTCTTC	CASSVVTSGLYNEQFF
TRBV20-1	.	TRBD1	TRBJ1-5	TGCAGTGCCACCACAGGGGGCCGTAATCAGCCCCAGCATTTT	CSATTGGRNQPQHF